A selection of T cell receptor beta chains follows, all from one sample in a study of cytomegalovirus exposure and HLA in healthy donors. Generated by immunoSEQ multiplex PCR, the TCRdb table keeps only in-frame clones and is missing some. This sample carries 150,000 to 250,000 clones, roughly four fifths of them seen once, and the ten largest clones take 1.5% to 2%. The sample comprised PBMCs. These receptor sequences come from a young man in good health and CMV-seronegative. Both conserved end residues are trimmed from each CDR3. Size is omitted from some rows. Given values are once, few, many or a class for expanded clones.

v_call: TRBV11-2; clone_size: .; cdr3_aa: ASSLAGAVIRPF
v_call: TRBV6-5; clone_size: .; cdr3_aa: ASSRAGSRQPQH
v_call: TRBV5-4; clone_size: .; cdr3_aa: ASSFPGTGGRETQY
v_call: TRBV10-3; clone_size: once; cdr3_aa: AISEVLAGGGIQY
v_call: TRBV27; clone_size: .; cdr3_aa: ASSSDGLAGAGDEQF
v_call: TRBV19; clone_size: .; cdr3_aa: ASSTTGIMNTEAF
v_call: TRBV28; clone_size: .; cdr3_aa: ASRTSGRAYEQY
v_call: TRBV18; clone_size: few; cdr3_aa: ASSPLNVQHYGYT
v_call: TRBV6-6; clone_size: .; cdr3_aa: ASSYSWAGGPQF
v_call: TRBV21-1; clone_size: .; cdr3_aa: ASSSTWENEKLF
v_call: TRBV29-1; clone_size: .; cdr3_aa: SVAQGNGYT
v_call: TRBV7-2; clone_size: .; cdr3_aa: ASSLLTSLD
v_call: TRBV25-1; clone_size: once; cdr3_aa: ASSELGSGGYNEQF
v_call: TRBV11-2; clone_size: once; cdr3_aa: ASSPWTQSYNEQF
v_call: TRBV6-1; clone_size: .; cdr3_aa: ASSAFGGSGVQPYNSPLH
v_call: TRBV18; clone_size: once; cdr3_aa: ASSPDRVTEQF
v_call: TRBV15; clone_size: once; cdr3_aa: ATSREPSGSYEQY
v_call: TRBV30; clone_size: .; cdr3_aa: AWSVGQVYEQY
v_call: TRBV5-1; clone_size: few; cdr3_aa: ASSLALAGFSYEQY
v_call: TRBV7-9; clone_size: .; cdr3_aa: ASSPAVAILGTEAF
v_call: TRBV9; clone_size: once; cdr3_aa: ASSRTGGRGGELF
v_call: TRBV27; clone_size: once; cdr3_aa: ASSPGTSGNYEQY
v_call: TRBV27; clone_size: .; cdr3_aa: ASSSRTGDYYEQY
v_call: TRBV25-1; clone_size: .; cdr3_aa: ASTDREPEQDTQY
v_call: TRBV7-9; clone_size: .; cdr3_aa: ASILSGQGPYEQY
v_call: TRBV19; clone_size: .; cdr3_aa: ASSMPDGGGRWAQY
v_call: TRBV4-2; clone_size: medium-sized; cdr3_aa: ASSQIAGETGEQY
v_call: TRBV5-6; clone_size: .; cdr3_aa: ASSTVTLQGEKLF
v_call: TRBV6-5; clone_size: few; cdr3_aa: ASSYSRDWEKLF
v_call: TRBV4-1; clone_size: .; cdr3_aa: ASSQEDRPNTEAF
v_call: TRBV19; clone_size: few; cdr3_aa: ASSLGLAGGHYEQY
v_call: TRBV5-1; clone_size: .; cdr3_aa: ASSSAGTSGFLSYNEQF
v_call: TRBV5-1; clone_size: .; cdr3_aa: ASSPPGAEAF
v_call: TRBV5-4; clone_size: .; cdr3_aa: ASSPGRTGGETQY
v_call: TRBV4-1; clone_size: .; cdr3_aa: ASRTEDYTGELF